The 26 T cell receptor beta chains in this list originate from one sample, sequenced in a study of T cell responses to AZD1222 COVID-19 vaccine. TCRdb keeps only in-frame clones here, not all; method: immunoSEQ multiplex PCR. The sample comprises 120,000 or so clones, about 91% of which are singletons, and approximately 1.7% rests with the top ten. This specimen consisted of peripheral blood, obtained on day 0 of AZD1222 vaccination. The receptor set was obtained from an adult in good health.

This sequence joins TRBV7-3 and TRBJ2-1, with 11 bases that match TRBD1. CDR1 and CDR2 (germline): SGHTA, FQGTGA. Unmatched junction bases numbered 5, after V lost 2 bases and J lost 2 bases. The CDR3 totals 17 residues. CDR3: CASSLSGQGVPYNEQFF. Here the CDR3 DNA reads TGTGCCAGCAGCTTATCGGGACAGGGGGTCCCCTACAATGAGCAGTTCTTC.

This rearrangement joins TRBV7-2 to TRBJ1-1; D remains unclear. Between the trimmed V and J ends, which lost 5 bases and 5 bases, there was a span of 15 bases. The germline CDR1 and CDR2 sequences are SGHTA and FQGNSA. This CDR3 is built from 14 residues. The CDR3 DNA reads as TGTGCCAGCAGCGAGCAGATAGGACGGACTGAAGCTTTCTTT. This encodes CASSEQIGRTEAFF.

The chain joins TRBV9 to TRBJ1-2, with D uncertain. Per germline, CDR1 SGDLS and CDR2 YYNGEE. V lost 0 bases and J lost 8, with 8 bases in between. CDR3 length: 12 amino acids. The CDR3 sequence is CASSVGNGGYTF. CDR3 nucleotide sequence: TGTGCCAGCAGCGTAGGGAATGGGGGCTACACCTTC.

The chain uses TRBV3-1 (or the pseudogene TRBV3-2) and TRBJ2-5; D is uncertain. The V and J ends lost 6 bases and 3 bases respectively, with 20 bases between them. CDR1 and CDR2 (germline): LGHDT, YNNKEL (reference sequence). The CDR3 contains 16 residues. CDR3 sequence: CASRLEGMQPEETQYF. The CDR3 DNA sequence: TGTGCCAGCAGGCTAGAAGGGATGCAGCCCGAAGAGACCCAGTACTTC.

The gene calls are TRBV27 and TRBJ2-7, with TRBD1 matching 8 bases. The V gene end was trimmed by 5 bases and the J gene end by 1 base; junction bases not matched to a gene: 4. The CDR3 is 14 amino acids. Germline assignment: CDR1 MNHEY and CDR2 SMNVEV (reference sequence). CDR3: CASSPRTGSYEQYF. The DNA of the CDR3 is TGTGCCAGCAGTCCCCGGACAGGGTCCTACGAGCAGTACTTC.

J is TRBJ1-2 and V is TRBV3-1 (or the pseudogene TRBV3-2); D is unclear. The V end lost 4 bases, the J end lost 6 bases, and 9 bases lay between the germline ends. Germline V gene sequence: CDR1 LGHDT, CDR2 YNNKEL (reference sequence). This CDR3 region has 12 residues. The chain's CDR3 is CASSRMTDGYTF. Here the CDR3 DNA reads TGTGCCAGCAGCCGAATGACGGATGGCTACACCTTC.

The V gene is TRBV12-1, the J gene TRBJ2-7; TRBD2, as called in the table, went unchecked against the DNA. TRBV12-1 is annotated as a pseudogene. The CDR3 has 13 amino acids. The CDR3 DNA reads TGTGCCAGCAGCTCGGGGGGGAGCTACGAGCAGTACGTC. This gives the protein CASSSGGSYEQYV.

The chain uses TRBV18 and TRBJ1-3; D not certain. Trimming took 2 bases from V and 3 from J, leaving 5 bases between them. CDR3 length: 13 amino acids. CDR1 is KGHSH, CDR2 LQKENI, per germline. This chain's CDR3 is CASSPGNGNTIYF. CDR3 bases: TGTGCCAGCTCACCAGGGAATGGAAACACCATATATTTT.

Note on this clone: This sample also contains other DNA sequences that code for the same CDR3. The chain couples TRBV18 to TRBJ1-5; unclear D gene. This CDR3 is 12 amino acids long. Trimming stripped 6 bases from V and 5 bases from J, with 8 bases between. Germline assignment: CDR1 KGHSH and CDR2 LQKENI. CDR3 region: CASSPDDQPQHF. The CDR3 coding sequence is TGTGCCAGCTCCCCCGACGATCAGCCCCAGCATTTT.

The chain combines TRBV6-5 with TRBJ2-2; the D gene is possibly TRBD2 (6 bases). V gave up 7 bases and J gave up 2 bases, with 14 bases separating them. The CDR3 length is 15 residues. CDR1 is MNHEY, CDR2 SVGAGI, per germline. CDR3 bases: TGTGCCAGCAAGAACCGGGGACTCAACACCGGGGAGCTGTTTTTT. It encodes CASKNRGLNTGELFF.

This clone has a single count. The J gene is TRBJ1-2, the V gene TRBV20-1; tentatively, D is TRBD1 (5 bases). The V gene's germline CDR1 is DFQATT and CDR2 SNEGSKA (reference sequence). The CDR3 has 14 amino acids. V was cut by 3 bases and J by 2 bases, with 13 bases left in between. CDR3 sequence reads: CSASSGKTNYGYTF. In DNA form, the CDR3 reads TGCAGTGCTAGTTCAGGGAAGACAAACTATGGCTACACCTTC.

This chain links TRBV3-1 (or the pseudogene TRBV3-2) with TRBJ1-1; D possibly corresponds to TRBD1 (5 bases). Germline lookup yields CDR1 LGHDT and CDR2 YNNKEL (reference sequence). This CDR3 is 14 amino acids long. Trimming removed 2 bases from V and 7 bases from J, with 14 bases in between. Written as DNA, the CDR3 is TGTGCCAGCAGCCAATTATACAGGACCCGTGAAGCTTTCTTT. Its translation: CASSQLYRTREAFF.

This clone came up a few times. This chain connects TRBV19 to TRBJ1-6, with D uncertain. Trimming removed 5 bases from V and 9 bases from J, with 8 bases in between. Germline CDR1 LNHDA, CDR2 SQIVND (reference sequence). The length of the CDR3 is 12 residues. The CDR3 loop reads CASSFLVSPLHF. CDR3 sequence (DNA): TGTGCCAGTAGTTTCTTGGTTTCACCCCTCCACTTT.

This chain uses TRBV7-9 with TRBJ1-3; D is uncertain. This CDR3 contains 16 residues. V gave up 2 bases and J gave up 1 base, with 12 bases separating them. From germline, CDR1 is SEHNR and CDR2 FQNEAQ (reference sequence). CDR3 DNA: TGTGCCAGCAGCTTATGGGGTTCCGTTTCTGGAAACACCATATATTTT. Its protein product is CASSLWGSVSGNTIYF.

The V call is TRBV6-5, the J call TRBJ1-1, with D possibly being TRBD1 (6 bases). CDR1 and CDR2 (germline): MNHEY, SVGAGI. V was pared by 0 bases and J by 1 base, with 9 bases between. The CDR3 consists of 15 residues. CDR3 region: CASSYSGHTNTEAFF. The CDR3 DNA is TGTGCCAGCAGTTACTCGGGACACACGAACACTGAAGCTTTCTTT.

This chain joins TRBV4-1 and TRBJ2-1; D gene uncertain. From germline, CDR1 is MGHRA and CDR2 YSYEKL. Trimming took 4 bases from V and 6 from J, leaving 10 bases between them. There are 13 residues in the CDR3. In DNA form, the CDR3 reads TGCGCCAGCAGCCCTCGAACTTTCAATGAGCAGTTCTTC. It yields the protein CASSPRTFNEQFF.

The chain combines TRBV27 with TRBJ1-4; 8 bases align to TRBD1. With V trimmed by 8 bases and J by 4 bases, 15 bases remained unmatched. There are 17 residues in the CDR3. CDR1 is MNHEY, CDR2 SMNVEV, per germline (reference sequence). CDR3 coding DNA: TGTGCCAGCGGCGGTGGGCAGGGGGCGCTTGGTAATGAAAAACTGTTTTTT. Protein: CASGGGQGALGNEKLFF.

The gene calls are TRBV7-8 and TRBJ2-6; the D gene is possibly TRBD1 (6 bases). Trimming left V 3 bases short and J 2 bases short, with 11 bases between. Germline V gene sequence: CDR1 SGHVS, CDR2 FQNEAQ. CDR3 length: 16 residues. CDR3 protein: CASSFIRGTGANVLTF. The DNA of the CDR3 is TGTGCCAGCAGCTTTATTAGGGGGACTGGGGCCAACGTCCTGACTTTC. Filled out from reference TRBV7-8 and TRBJ2-6, the complete variable domain reads GAGVSQSPRYKVAKRGQDVALRCDPISGHVSLFWYQQALGQGPEFLTYFQNEAQLDKSGLPSDRFFAERPEGSVSTLKIQRTQQEDSAVYLCASSFIRGTGANVLTFGAGSRLTVL.

The J gene is TRBJ1-2, the V gene TRBV2; D is perhaps TRBD1 (5 bases). The V gene's germline CDR1 is SNHLY and CDR2 FYNNEI. Trimming pared 5 bases from V and 10 bases from J, leaving 20 bases between. The CDR3 runs 14 residues. The CDR3 DNA reads as TGTGCCAGCAGTATTCAGGGTAGCTATGGCTACTACACCTTC. Translating gives CASSIQGSYGYYTF.

The rearrangement links TRBV6-1 to TRBJ2-7; no firm D call. Germline CDR1 and CDR2: MNHNS and SASEGT. Trimming removed 0 bases at V and 0 bases at J, with 12 bases between. This CDR3 comprises 16 residues. CDR3 bases: TGTGCCAGCAGTGAAGCGGCGTACCAGTCCTCCTACGAGCAGTACTTC. It codes for CASSEAAYQSSYEQYF.

The V call is TRBV18, the J call TRBJ1-4; 7 nucleotides line up with TRBD1. CDR3 size: 16 residues. V was clipped by 3 bases and J by 0 bases; unmatched bases: 4. In germline, CDR1 is KGHSH, CDR2 LQKENI. As DNA, the CDR3 is TGTGCCAGCTCACCTTTCGACAGGGCAACTAATGAAAAACTGTTTTTT. It is translated as CASSPFDRATNEKLFF.

This chain joins TRBV12-3 or TRBV12-4 and TRBJ1-1; a weak D match, TRBD1 (5 bases). The V gene lost 6 bases and the J gene lost 6 bases, with 14 bases spanning the gap. The CDR3 length is 13 residues. CDR3 DNA: TGTGCCAGCAGATGGAAGGGGTGGGCTGAAGCTTTCTTT. This sequence encodes CASRWKGWAEAFF.

The sample holds one count of this clone. The chain recombines TRBV4-3 with TRBJ2-5, with D perhaps matching TRBD1 (6 bases). The length of the CDR3 is 14 residues. CDR1 is LGHNA, CDR2 YSLEER, per germline. The ends were cut back, 3 bases at V and 5 bases at J, with 13 bases in the middle. The CDR3 nucleotides read TGCGCCAGCAGCCATGGGGCTACAGGGGAGACCCAGTACTTC. Its translation: CASSHGATGETQYF.

This sequence joins TRBV6-5 and TRBJ2-1, with D possibly matching TRBD1 (6 bases). V dropped 6 bases and J dropped 1 base, with 13 bases sitting between them. The germline gives CDR1 MNHEY, CDR2 SVGAGI. This CDR3 contains 15 residues. In DNA, the CDR3 is TGTGCCAGCAGCCTTCAGGGGAGTTCCTACAATGAGCAGTTCTTC. Amino acids: CASSLQGSSYNEQFF.

The chain links TRBV2 to TRBJ1-4, with TRBD1 identical over 11 bases. Germline-derived CDR1 and CDR2 are SNHLY and FYNNEI. The CDR3 totals 15 residues. Germline trimming cut 6 bases from V and 5 bases from J; bases unmatched to any gene: 5. The CDR3 bases are TGTGCCAGCAGCACGGACAGGGGGCAGAATGAAAAACTGTTTTTT. This gives the protein CASSTDRGQNEKLFF.

The J gene is TRBJ1-3, the V gene TRBV19; a possible D gene is TRBD1 (5 bases). The V end was cut by 3 bases, the J end by 3 bases, with 24 bases between. The CDR3 covers 19 residues. The V gene's germline CDR1 is LNHDA and CDR2 SQIVND (reference sequence). The CDR3 DNA is TGTGCCAGTAGTATTGAACCCGGGATCAGGGTCGGAGATGGAAACACCATATATTTT. Its protein product is CASSIEPGIRVGDGNTIYF.